The clone carrying this T cell receptor (beta chain) was observed a few times. Its target is not known. TCRdb ran MiXCR on the RT-PCR reads and lists one entry per CDR3 protein. Of fewer than 750,000 distinct CDR3 sequences in the sample, approximately 14% were seen once. V lost 3 bases, J lost 5 bases, and 6 bases stayed unmatched. Germline CDR1 is DFQATT and CDR2 is SNEGSKA (reference sequence). The CDR3 contains 13 residues. The data were taken from a study of response to subunit inactivated influenza vaccine. Findings of the study overall: With each seasonal influenza vaccination, the authors suggested, few new T cells are recruited.

The origin of this receptor is a man aged 45-60 years who received an inactivated influenza vaccine. The chain uses TRBV20-1 and TRBJ1-2; 7 positions agree with TRBD1. The starting material was PBMCs from blood, obtained about 12 days after vaccination. CDR3 sequence (DNA): TGCAGTGCTAGGGATGGGACAGAATATGGCTACACCTTC. This encodes CSARDGTEYGYTF.